One and the same sample provided the 32 T cell receptor beta chains below, sequenced in a study of early T cells in non-severe SARS-CoV-2 infection. TCRdb redid the calling of the 5' RACE reads with MiXCR, one entry per CDR3 protein. The repertoire consists of fewer than 100,000 distinct CDR3 sequences, with about 12% occurring once and the leading ten covering about 3%. Source material: whole blood. The receptor set was obtained from an adult who was a healthcare worker with PCR-confirmed SARS-CoV-2 infection or an uninfected control (not recorded which).

This rearrangement joins TRBV20-1 to TRBJ2-7, with 9 bases that match TRBD1. The CDR3 contains 14 residues. The germline V gene has CDR1 DFQATT and CDR2 SNEGSKA (reference sequence). The V and J ends lost 0 bases and 6 bases, in that order; junction bases with no gene match: 6. DNA of the CDR3: TGCAGTGCTAGAGATCCGGGACAGGGTGGCGAGCAGTACTTC. This sequence encodes CSARDPGQGGEQYF.

This clonotype appeared many times. The genes are TRBV27 and TRBJ2-2; the match to TRBD1 covers 9 bases. The V segment lost 5 bases and the J segment 5 bases; nucleotides outside the gene matches: 3. Looked up from germline, CDR1 is MNHEY and CDR2 is SMNVEV (reference sequence). The length of the CDR3 is 14 residues. The CDR3 region has the DNA TGTGCCAGCAGTACCGGGACAGGGACCGGGGAGCTGTTTTTT. It translates to CASSTGTGTGELFF.

This rearrangement joins TRBV24-1 to TRBJ2-3; maybe TRBD2 (6 bases). Germline values: CDR1 KGHDR, CDR2 SFDVKD. Trimming left V 4 bases short and J 7 bases short, with 11 bases between. The CDR3 contains 13 residues. The CDR3: CATSELGGYTQYF. CDR3 DNA sequence: TGTGCCACCAGTGAACTTGGGGGGTATACGCAGTATTTT.

This clonotype was detected ten times or more. This sequence joins TRBV5-4 and TRBJ1-2; possibly TRBD1 for D (5 bases). Trimming cost V 2 bases and J 5 bases, with 16 bases left between them. The CDR3 runs 15 residues. Per germline, CDR1 SGHNT and CDR2 YYREEE (reference sequence). The CDR3 DNA reads as TGTGCCAGCAGCTTTGGAGGGGACGGCTCTTATGGCTACACCTTC. Protein: CASSFGGDGSYGYTF.

This clonotype was seen repeatedly, ten times or more. CDR3 amino acids: CAWSVNVNAIQHF. The CDR3 nucleotides are TGTGCCTGGAGTGTTAATGTAAATGCGATACAGCATTTT. This chain uses TRBV30 with TRBJ1-5; D ambiguous. CDR3 size: 13 residues. Between the trimmed V and J ends, which lost 0 bases and 13 bases, there was a span of 16 bases. Germline V gives CDR1 GTSNPN, CDR2 SVGIG (reference sequence).

The CDR3 region is CSVSTGLLEKLFF. As DNA, the CDR3 is TGCAGCGTTTCGACAGGGCTTTTGGAAAAACTGTTTTTT. V usage is TRBV29-1 and J usage is TRBJ1-4, with 7 bases aligning to TRBD1. The CDR3 has 13 residues. Germline CDR1 reads SQVTM; CDR2 reads ANQGSEA. With 5 bases clipped from V and 8 bases from J, the junction kept 8 bases outside the gene matches.

This chain links TRBV12-3 or TRBV12-4 with TRBJ2-7, with TRBD1 as a possible D gene (6 bases). This CDR3 region has 14 residues. With 6 bases removed from V and 4 bases from J, the gap between germline ends came to 16 bases. The CDR3 DNA reads TGTGCCAGCAGCTCTATTGGACAGTATTACGAGCAGTACTTC. Residues: CASSSIGQYYEQYF.

This clonotype showed up just a few times. V and J are TRBV29-1 and TRBJ2-1; the D is unclear. Germline V gene lookup returns CDR1 SQVTM and CDR2 ANQGSEA. The length of the CDR3 is 13 residues. V lost 0 bases and J lost 7, with 10 bases in between. The CDR3 loop is CSVEDGHKNEQFF. The CDR3 nucleotides are TGCAGCGTTGAAGATGGGCATAAGAATGAGCAGTTCTTC.

This clonotype came up a few times. This chain uses TRBV27 with TRBJ2-1; TRBD2 is a possible D gene (6 bases). The CDR3 has 14 residues. Trimming removed 4 bases at V and 3 bases at J, with 10 bases between. Germline CDR1 reads MNHEY; CDR2 reads SMNVEV (reference sequence). CDR3 loop: CASSSGLLYNEQFF. The CDR3 nucleotides are TGTGCCAGCAGTTCGGGACTTCTCTACAATGAGCAGTTCTTC.

The J gene is TRBJ2-5, the V gene TRBV11-2; tentative D call: TRBD1 (6 bases). The germline gives CDR1 SGHAT, CDR2 FQNNGV. Trimming shortened V by 6 bases and J by 7 bases, and 12 bases separated the two germline ends. The CDR3 consists of 12 residues. The chain's CDR3 is CASRTQGTTQYF. The CDR3 nucleotides are TGTGCCAGCAGGACACAGGGTACGACCCAGTACTTC.

V usage is TRBV27 and J usage is TRBJ2-1, with TRBD2 identical over 10 bases. The length of the CDR3 is 14 residues. V was clipped by 6 bases and J by 8 bases; unmatched bases: 7. Per the germline V gene, CDR1 is MNHEY and CDR2 is SMNVEV (reference sequence). The DNA for the CDR3 is TGTGCCAGCAGCCCAAGCGGGAGGGTGGATGAGCAGTTCTTC. Its protein product is CASSPSGRVDEQFF.

This clonotype was seen a few times. CDR3: CAWESSSVPGYEQYF. As DNA, the CDR3 is TGTGCCTGGGAAAGCTCATCAGTCCCGGGCTACGAGCAGTACTTC. The chain recombines TRBV30 with TRBJ2-7; D is undetermined. In germline, CDR1 is GTSNPN, CDR2 SVGIG (reference sequence). The V end lost 5 bases, the J end lost 3 bases, and 20 bases lay between the germline ends. The CDR3 is 15 amino acids.

This clonotype was picked up many times. V is TRBV7-9 and J is TRBJ1-2; unclear D gene. Germline V gene data show CDR1 as SEHNR and CDR2 as FQNEAQ (reference sequence). CDR3 length equals 12 residues. Trimming removed 1 base at V and 4 bases at J, with 4 bases between. This CDR3 reads CASSLEAYGYTF. CDR3 DNA sequence: TGTGCCAGCAGCTTAGAGGCCTATGGCTACACCTTC.

The chain uses TRBV28 and TRBJ1-2; TRBD1 might be the D (6 bases). This CDR3 comprises 12 residues. Germline CDR1 is MDHEN and CDR2 is SYDVKM. V was trimmed by 5 bases and J by 3 bases, leaving 7 bases between them. The CDR3 here is CASSPGDYGYTF. The CDR3 region has the DNA TGTGCCAGCAGTCCAGGGGACTATGGCTACACCTTC.

The chain is built from TRBV12-3 or TRBV12-4 and TRBJ1-1, with 10 bases that match TRBD1. V lost 3 bases and J lost 5; bases outside the gene matches: 0. CDR3 length: 13 amino acids. The CDR3 DNA reads TGTGCCAGCAGTTTGGACAGGGGGACTGAAGCTTTCTTT. This codes for CASSLDRGTEAFF.

Concerning this clonotype itself: This may stem from a read error, because a much larger clone lies one nucleotide away. V and J are TRBV7-2 and TRBJ2-3, with 9 positions matching TRBD2. V was clipped by 5 bases and J by 2 bases; unmatched bases: 2. The length of the CDR3 is 14 residues. The germline gives CDR1 SGHTA, CDR2 FQGNSA. CDR3 amino acids: CASSPGLATDTQYF. The CDR3 coding sequence is TGTGCCAGCAGCCCGGGACTAGCCACAGATACGCAGTATTTT.

V is TRBV7-2 and J is TRBJ2-7; D unclear. Germline V gene sequence: CDR1 SGHTA, CDR2 FQGNSA. CDR3 length equals 13 residues. V lost 1 base and J 3 bases, leaving 7 bases between the germline ends. For the CDR3, the DNA is TGTGCCAGCAGCTTAGGCAGGAACTACGAGCAGTACTTC. This encodes CASSLGRNYEQYF.

The chain recombines TRBV28 with TRBJ2-1; 9 nucleotides line up with TRBD2. This CDR3 comprises 16 residues. The ends lost 6 bases at V and 7 bases at J; junction bases unmatched: 13. CDR1 is MDHEN and CDR2 is SYDVKM in the germline V gene. The CDR3 protein is CASRILAGGPRNEQFF. The CDR3 nucleotides read TGTGCCAGCAGGATTCTCGCGGGAGGGCCGAGAAATGAGCAGTTCTTC.

This clonotype was detected a few times. The chain links TRBV28 to TRBJ2-7; 7 positions match TRBD1. CDR3 length equals 15 residues. The germline V gene has CDR1 MDHEN and CDR2 SYDVKM. Unmatched junction bases numbered 12, after V lost 5 bases and J lost 5 bases. The CDR3 spells CASSHSPRGTHEQYF. The CDR3, as DNA: TGTGCCAGCAGTCATAGTCCCAGGGGGACCCACGAGCAGTACTTC.

This clonotype has at least ten counts. The chain recombines TRBV7-2 with TRBJ1-1, with D unclear. Trimming cost V 1 base and J 0 bases, with 6 bases left between them. CDR1 is SGHTA and CDR2 is FQGNSA in the germline V gene. There are 14 residues in the CDR3. In DNA form, the CDR3 reads TGTGCCAGCAGCTTAGATCAGATGAACACTGAAGCTTTCTTT. It codes for CASSLDQMNTEAFF. Full variable domain (remainder filled in from reference TRBV7-2 and TRBJ1-1): GAGVSQSPSNKVTEKGKDVELRCDPISGHTALYWYRQSLGQGLEFLIYFQGNSAPDKSGLPSDRFSAERTGGSVSTLTIQRTQQEDSAVYLCASSLDQMNTEAFFGQGTRLTVV.

The chain employs TRBV28 and TRBJ2-2; tentative D call: TRBD1 (6 bases). Per the germline V gene, CDR1 is MDHEN and CDR2 is SYDVKM. This CDR3 is 19 amino acids long. Trimming stripped 10 bases from V and 2 bases from J, with 29 bases between. As DNA, the CDR3 is TGTGCCAACAAGTGGTTCACAGGGATGGGAACCCTCAACACCGGGGAGCTGTTTTTT. This sequence encodes CANKWFTGMGTLNTGELFF. Combining the CDR3 with reference TRBV28 and TRBJ2-2 gives the whole variable domain DVKVTQSSRYLVKRTGEKVFLECVQDMDHENMFWYRQDPGLGLRLIYFSYDVKMKEKGDIPEGYSVSREKKERFSLILESASTNQTSMYLCANKWFTGMGTLNTGELFFGEGSRLTVL.

This clonotype is labeled as medium-sized. This chain uses TRBV30 with TRBJ2-3; 10 positions match TRBD2. J was trimmed by 5 bases and V by 6 bases; bases with no gene match: 8. The CDR3 is 14 amino acids. CDR1 and CDR2 (germline): GTSNPN, SVGIG (reference sequence). As DNA, the CDR3 is TGTGCCTGCCGCGGGGTAGCGGGAGGAGATACGCAGTATTTT. Residues: CACRGVAGGDTQYF.

The chain employs TRBV28 and TRBJ2-3; D gene ambiguous. CDR3 length equals 15 residues. V dropped 2 bases and J dropped 3 bases, with 12 bases sitting between them. Germline V gene lookup returns CDR1 MDHEN and CDR2 SYDVKM. The CDR3 spells CASSLGPHETDTQYF. CDR3 nucleotide sequence: TGTGCCAGCAGTTTAGGTCCCCATGAAACAGATACGCAGTATTTT.

With regard to this clonotype: A much larger clone sits a single nucleotide away, making a read error possible. J is TRBJ2-1 and V is TRBV20-1, with D perhaps matching TRBD1 (5 bases). CDR3 length equals 14 residues. V was cut by 1 base and J by 6 bases, with 13 bases left in between. Germline assignment: CDR1 DFQATT and CDR2 SNEGSKA (reference sequence). Written as DNA, the CDR3 is TGCAGTGCTAGAGTACAGGAAAAAGTCAATGAGCAGTTCTTC. Translating gives CSARVQEKVNEQFF.

This clonotype has only a few counts. The gene calls are TRBV4-2 and TRBJ1-1; 7 bases fit TRBD1. V lost 4 bases, J lost 6 bases, and 8 bases stayed unmatched. The CDR3 contains 14 residues. Germline V gives CDR1 LGHNA, CDR2 YNFKEQ. DNA of the CDR3: TGTGCCAGCAGCCGAAGGACAGGAGACGCTGAAGCTTTCTTT. It encodes CASSRRTGDAEAFF.

This clonotype has a count of ten or more. The chain joins TRBV20-1 to TRBJ1-2; D is uncertain. The CDR3 extends over 12 amino acids. CDR1 is DFQATT, CDR2 SNEGSKA, per germline (reference sequence). V shed 4 bases and J shed 3 bases, with 9 bases lying between them. CDR3 region: CSATDLDYGYTF. Written as DNA, the CDR3 is TGCAGTGCTACAGATCTAGACTATGGCTACACCTTC.

Concerning this clonotype: It is likely a read error, because the conserved phenylalanine at the end of the CDR3 is missing. This chain uses TRBV2 with TRBJ2-3; TRBD1 might be the D (5 bases). This CDR3 has 14 residues. Per the germline V gene, CDR1 is SNHLY and CDR2 is FYNNEI. Trimming left V 4 bases short and J 2 bases short, with 10 bases between. Here the CDR3 reads CASSATGPTDTQYL. The CDR3 bases are TGTGCCAGCAGTGCAACAGGACCCACAGATACGCAGTATCTT.

The chain has TRBV12-3 or TRBV12-4 and TRBJ2-1, with 8 bases matching TRBD2. This CDR3 region has 14 residues. The V segment lost 5 bases and the J segment 7 bases; nucleotides outside the gene matches: 7. Written as DNA, the CDR3 is TGTGCCAGCAGTCCCGGGGGGGGGTGGAATGAGCAGTTCTTC. Its protein is CASSPGGGWNEQFF.

The genes are TRBV20-1 and TRBJ1-6, with D possibly matching TRBD1 (6 bases). The CDR3 consists of 16 residues. Between the trimmed V and J ends, which lost 2 bases and 4 bases, there was a span of 15 bases. The germline CDR1 and CDR2 sequences are DFQATT and SNEGSKA (reference sequence). CDR3: CSARPTWGAYNSPLHF. The CDR3, as DNA: TGCAGTGCTAGACCGACTTGGGGGGCTTATAATTCACCCCTCCACTTT.

The chain recombines TRBV7-9 with TRBJ2-1; 7 nucleotides agree with TRBD2. Germline assignment: CDR1 SEHNR and CDR2 FQNEAQ (reference sequence). This CDR3 spans 14 amino acids. V shed 5 bases, J shed 4 bases, and the junction held 5 bases outside the gene matches. The CDR3 reads CASSLRDYYNEQFF. Here the CDR3 DNA reads TGTGCCAGCAGCCTCCGGGACTATTACAATGAGCAGTTCTTC.

The rearrangement links TRBV20-1 to TRBJ1-1; tentative D call: TRBD1 (6 bases). The CDR3 is made up of 15 amino acids. Between the trimmed V and J ends, which lost 1 base and 2 bases, there was a span of 14 bases. CDR1 is DFQATT, CDR2 SNEGSKA, per germline (reference sequence). The CDR3 DNA follows: TGCAGTGCTAGAGTACCCAGGGGAGGAAACACTGAAGCTTTCTTT. Translating it yields CSARVPRGGNTEAFF.

This chain connects TRBV2 to TRBJ2-3; D is undetermined. V was shortened by 6 bases and J by 1 base, with 11 bases between the two germline ends. CDR1 is SNHLY and CDR2 is FYNNEI in the germline V gene. The CDR3 contains 14 residues. CDR3 amino acids: CASSSTRGTDTQYF. DNA for the CDR3: TGTGCCAGCAGCTCTACTCGGGGCACAGATACGCAGTATTTT.